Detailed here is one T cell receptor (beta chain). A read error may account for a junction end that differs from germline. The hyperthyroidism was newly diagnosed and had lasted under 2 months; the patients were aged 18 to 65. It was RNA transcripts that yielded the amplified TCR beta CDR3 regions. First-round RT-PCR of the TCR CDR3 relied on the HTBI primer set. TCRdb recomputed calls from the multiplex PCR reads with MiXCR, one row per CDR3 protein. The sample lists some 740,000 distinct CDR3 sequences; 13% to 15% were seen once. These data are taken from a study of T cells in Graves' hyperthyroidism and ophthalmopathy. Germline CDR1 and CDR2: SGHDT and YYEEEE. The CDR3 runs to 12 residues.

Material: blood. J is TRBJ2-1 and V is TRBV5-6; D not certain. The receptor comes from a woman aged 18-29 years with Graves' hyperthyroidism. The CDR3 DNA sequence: TGTGCCAGCAGCTTTTTCGACAATGAGCGGTTCTTC. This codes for CASSFFDNERFF.